This T cell receptor (beta chain) was recovered during a study of shared clonotypes between healthy human individuals. Measured with immunoSEQ multiplex PCR; TCRdb has only the in-frame clones, and not every one. The sample includes around 510,000 clones, more than 95% of them seen just once. Germline V gene data show CDR1 as MNHEY and CDR2 as SVGAGI. The CDR3 has 14 residues. V lost 6 bases and J lost 7; bases outside the gene matches: 5. This chain links TRBV6-5 with TRBJ2-4, with 11 bases fitting TRBD2. Sequenced material: naive CD4+ T cells sorted from blood. Described subset: CD45RA+ positively selected. The sequence was obtained from a woman younger than 45 in good health. CDR3 nucleotide sequence: TGTGCCAGCAGCCCCTCTAGCGGGAGGAACATTCAGTACTTC. It encodes CASSPSSGRNIQYF.